Following are 29 T cell receptor beta chains from one sample sequenced in a study of blood T cell repertoires in COVID-19 (dated by TCRdb to 2018 to 2021). The method behind the library was the immunoSEQ multiplex PCR assay. Held by TCRdb, this immuneACCESS table contains in-frame sequences only and omits some clones. Under half of the omission traces to an unresolved V gene where checked; the cause of the rest is unknown. The sample yields 95,000 to 120,000 clones; just over 85% were counted once. In total, the top ten clones hold over 2% of the sample. Material for sequencing was peripheral blood. These receptors were taken from a human donor in a cohort sampled during active COVID-19.

The chain combines TRBV12-3 or TRBV12-4 with TRBJ1-2; 11 bases fit TRBD1. The CDR3 contains 13 residues. Trimming cost V 5 bases and J 6 bases; bases outside gene matches: 2. The CDR3 spells CASSRTGGNGYTF. The DNA for the CDR3 is TGTGCCAGCAGTCGGACAGGGGGCAATGGCTACACCTTC.

J is TRBJ2-2 and V is TRBV30; 7 positions match TRBD2. CDR3 length: 13 residues. CDR1 and CDR2 from the germline V gene are GTSNPN and SVGIG (reference sequence). Losses at the gene ends were 5 bases for V and 6 bases for J; bases not matched to a gene: 6. Here the CDR3 reads CAWGREAAGELFF. CDR3 DNA sequence: TGTGCCTGGGGGAGGGAGGCTGCCGGGGAGCTGTTTTTT.

This clone was found a few times. The rearrangement links TRBV7-9 to TRBJ2-1, with 7 bases identical to TRBD2. The V gene end was trimmed by 4 bases and the J gene end by 5 bases; junction bases not matched to a gene: 11. Germline V gives CDR1 SEHNR, CDR2 FQNEAQ (reference sequence). This CDR3 is built from 16 residues. CDR3 amino acids: CASSSSSSGSHNEQFF. In nucleotides, the CDR3 is TGTGCCAGCAGCTCGTCATCTAGCGGTTCCCACAATGAGCAGTTCTTC.

V and J are TRBV5-6 and TRBJ1-1; no firm D call. V dropped 4 bases and J dropped 6 bases, with 16 bases sitting between them. The CDR3 is 14 amino acids. CDR1 and CDR2 (germline): SGHDT, YYEEEE. The CDR3 sequence is CASSLPRSVPEAFF. CDR3 nucleotides: TGTGCCAGCAGCCTCCCAAGGAGTGTACCTGAAGCTTTCTTT.

About this clone itself: An end of the junction does not agree with germline; a read error may underlie this. The V and J genes are TRBV28 and TRBJ1-4, with TRBD1 as a possible D gene (6 bases). The CDR3 has 13 amino acids. Germline V CDR1 and CDR2: MDHEN, SYDVKM. The CDR3 DNA is TGTGCCGGCAGACAGGCGCCCAATGAAAAACTGTTTTTT. This codes for CAGRQAPNEKLFF.

V gene TRBV10-3 combines with J gene TRBJ2-3; D remains unclear. CDR3 length: 13 amino acids. Germline assignment: CDR1 ENHRY and CDR2 SYGVKD. Trimming removed 0 bases from V and 5 bases from J, with 6 bases in between. CDR3 nucleotide sequence: TGTGCCATCAGTGAGTCATTTAGAGATACGCAGTATTTT. Translation: CAISESFRDTQYF.

In its sample, this clone was seen once. This chain links TRBV19 with TRBJ1-5; no reliable D call. The CDR3 is 13 amino acids. Trimming removed 4 bases from V and 5 bases from J, with 9 bases in between. Germline values: CDR1 LNHDA, CDR2 SQIVND (reference sequence). For the CDR3, the DNA is TGTGCCAGTAGTAGAGACACTTATCAGCCCCAGCATTTT. Translation: CASSRDTYQPQHF.

This clone has just a few counts. J is TRBJ1-3 and V is TRBV7-8; D gene unclear. The CDR3 has 16 residues. Germline assignment: CDR1 SGHVS and CDR2 FQNEAQ. Between the trimmed V and J ends, which lost 5 bases and 0 bases, there was a span of 14 bases. The CDR3 DNA is TGTGCCAGCAGCCCGGGTGAACTTTCCTCTGGAAACACCATATATTTT. It codes for CASSPGELSSGNTIYF.

V is TRBV29-1 and J is TRBJ2-1, with D unclear. The germline V gene encodes CDR1 SQVTM and CDR2 ANQGSEA. V was shortened by 6 bases and J by 13 bases, with 13 bases between the two germline ends. CDR3 length equals 10 residues. The DNA of the CDR3 is TGCAGCGTGGCTAGTAAGTCCCAGTTCTTC. Translated: CSVASKSQFF.

V gene TRBV7-9 combines with J gene TRBJ1-1; 10 bases line up with TRBD1. Germline trimming cut 1 base from V and 6 bases from J; bases unmatched to any gene: 8. The CDR3 sequence is 16 residues long. Germline V gene lookup returns CDR1 SEHNR and CDR2 FQNEAQ (reference sequence). The CDR3: CASSLGGQGLGAEAFF. The CDR3 bases are TGTGCCAGCAGCTTAGGGGGACAGGGGTTGGGCGCTGAAGCTTTCTTT. Full variable domain (outside the CDR3, taken from reference TRBV7-9 and TRBJ1-1): DTGVSQNPRHKITKRGQNVTFRCDPISEHNRLYWYRQTLGQGPEFLTYFQNEAQLEKSRLLSDRFSAERPKGSFSTLEIQRTEQGDSAMYLCASSLGGQGLGAEAFFGQGTRLTVV.

The chain links TRBV6-5 to TRBJ2-1, with D perhaps matching TRBD1 (5 bases). V was cut by 2 bases and J by 8 bases, with 10 bases left in between. Germline values: CDR1 MNHEY, CDR2 SVGAGI. This CDR3 region has 13 residues. The CDR3 nucleotides read TGTGCCAGCAGTTACGCGACAGATGATGAGCAGTTCTTC. Protein sequence: CASSYATDDEQFF.

The rearrangement links TRBV3-1 (or the pseudogene TRBV3-2) to TRBJ2-3; 9 bases are shared with TRBD2. Germline-derived CDR1 and CDR2 are LGHDT and YNNKEL (reference sequence). The CDR3 is 15 residues long. Unmatched junction bases numbered 2, after V lost 4 bases and J lost 0 bases. CDR3 region: CASSPTSGSTDTQYF. The CDR3 DNA is TGTGCCAGCAGCCCAACTAGCGGGAGCACAGATACGCAGTATTTT.

The chain links TRBV5-1 to TRBJ2-1; TRBD2 matches 7 bases. The CDR3 runs to 15 residues. Germline V gene data show CDR1 as SGHRS and CDR2 as YFSETQ. J lost 5 bases, V lost 5 bases, and 10 bases had no gene match. CDR3 nucleotides: TGCGCCAGCAGGTCTCAACTAGCGAGGCACAATGAGCAGTTCTTC. It encodes CASRSQLARHNEQFF.

This rearrangement joins TRBV6-1 to TRBJ1-2; 7 nucleotides align to TRBD1. The V gene's germline CDR1 is MNHNS and CDR2 SASEGT. With V trimmed by 1 base and J by 4 bases, 6 bases remained unmatched. This CDR3 is 15 amino acids long. The CDR3 sequence: CASSEGTGAFYGYTF. CDR3 DNA sequence: TGTGCCAGCAGTGAAGGAACAGGGGCTTTCTATGGCTACACCTTC.

The chain uses TRBV14 and TRBJ1-6; D is uncertain. Germline V gives CDR1 SGHDN, CDR2 FVKESK. V was cut by 5 bases and J by 6 bases, with 8 bases left in between. The CDR3 is made up of 13 amino acids. CDR3 in DNA: TGTGCCAGCAGCGCCCTACCTAATTCACCCCTCCACTTT. The encoded protein is CASSALPNSPLHF.

The chain joins TRBV30 to TRBJ2-7, with 11 bases that match TRBD2. This CDR3 is 13 amino acids long. The trim removed 8 bases at V and 5 bases at J, leaving 8 bases unmatched. Germline loops: CDR1 GTSNPN, CDR2 SVGIG (reference sequence). CDR3 amino acids: CARRTSGSDEQYF. As DNA, the CDR3 is TGTGCCCGCCGCACTAGCGGGAGTGACGAGCAGTACTTC. The variable domain in full, with the rest retrieved from reference TRBV30 and TRBJ2-7, is SQTIHQWPATLVQPVGSPLSLECTVEGTSNPNLYWYRQAAGRGLQLLFYSVGIGQISSEVPQNLSASRPQDRQFILSSKKLLLSDSGFYLCARRTSGSDEQYFGPGTRLTVT.

The chain uses TRBV27 and TRBJ2-1; 8 positions agree with TRBD1. This CDR3 has 16 residues. The junction had 7 bases not matched to a gene; V was cut back by 5 bases and J by 1 base. Germline lookup yields CDR1 MNHEY and CDR2 SMNVEV (reference sequence). The CDR3 region has the DNA TGTGCCAGCAGTCCCCAGGGGGCTCGGTCCTACAATGAGCAGTTCTTC. Protein sequence: CASSPQGARSYNEQFF.

The V gene is TRBV6-5, the J gene TRBJ1-4; tentatively, D is TRBD1 (5 bases). Trimming stripped 6 bases from V and 4 bases from J, with 9 bases between. The CDR3 totals 13 residues. Germline V gene lookup returns CDR1 MNHEY and CDR2 SVGAGI. The CDR3 reads CASSRAINEKLFF. In DNA, the CDR3 is TGTGCCAGCAGCAGGGCCATTAATGAAAAACTGTTTTTT.

This chain joins TRBV3-1 (or the pseudogene TRBV3-2) and TRBJ2-3, with TRBD2 matching 8 bases. CDR1 is LGHDT, CDR2 YNNKEL, per germline (reference sequence). J gave up 5 bases and V 5 bases, and 9 bases lay outside the gene matches. The CDR3 totals 15 residues. As DNA, the CDR3 is TGTGCCAGCAGCATATCGGGGGGGCAAGGAGATACGCAGTATTTT. Its translation: CASSISGGQGDTQYF.

V gene TRBV11-2 combines with J gene TRBJ1-6; possible D gene TRBD1, 5 bases. CDR1 and CDR2 (germline): SGHAT, FQNNGV. V was shortened by 5 bases and J by 9 bases, with 11 bases between the two germline ends. The CDR3 extends over 13 amino acids. In nucleotides, the CDR3 is TGTGCCAGCAGCCCACCAGGGTCTTCACCCCTCCACTTT. Residues: CASSPPGSSPLHF. The whole variable domain, remainder taken from reference TRBV11-2 and TRBJ1-6, is EAGVAQSPRYKIIEKRQSVAFWCNPISGHATLYWYQQILGQGPKLLIQFQNNGVVDDSQLPKDRFSAERLKGVDSTLKIQPAKLEDSAVYLCASSPPGSSPLHFGNGTRLTVT.

The V and J genes are TRBV6-6 and TRBJ2-7, with 8 bases fitting TRBD1. CDR3 length: 14 amino acids. The V and J ends lost 7 bases and 5 bases, in that order; junction bases with no gene match: 10. Germline CDR1 reads MNHNY; CDR2 reads SVGAGI (reference sequence). As DNA, the CDR3 is TGTGCCAGCACTAAACAGGGGGTTTCCGACGAGCAGTACTTC. Amino acid sequence: CASTKQGVSDEQYF.

The V call is TRBV7-9, the J call TRBJ2-4; 12 bases agree with TRBD2. In germline, CDR1 is SEHNR, CDR2 FQNEAQ (reference sequence). V shed 5 bases, J shed 7 bases, and the junction held 18 bases outside the gene matches. The CDR3 covers 19 residues. The CDR3 reads CASSPRGPSGGAPGNIQYF. CDR3 bases: TGTGCCAGCAGCCCTCGGGGGCCTAGCGGGGGGGCGCCGGGGAACATTCAGTACTTC.

This chain joins TRBV2 and TRBJ2-3, with 7 bases matching TRBD2. This CDR3 spans 17 amino acids. From germline, CDR1 is SNHLY and CDR2 FYNNEI. V shed 6 bases, J shed 0 bases, and the junction held 12 bases outside the gene matches. The CDR3, as DNA: TGTGCCAGCAGCCCACTAGCGCTTCTAACTAGCACAGATACGCAGTATTTT. Protein product: CASSPLALLTSTDTQYF.

The V gene is TRBV19, the J gene TRBJ1-1; D is uncertain. Per germline, CDR1 LNHDA and CDR2 SQIVND (reference sequence). The CDR3 covers 12 residues. V was clipped by 3 bases and J by 5 bases, with 7 bases between them. The CDR3 protein is CASSIRGTEAFF. The CDR3 DNA sequence: TGTGCCAGTAGTATTCGAGGTACTGAAGCTTTCTTT.

V gene TRBV27 combines with J gene TRBJ1-6; tentatively, D is TRBD1 (5 bases). The germline V gene has CDR1 MNHEY and CDR2 SMNVEV (reference sequence). The CDR3 has 18 amino acids. V gave up 1 base and J gave up 9 bases, with 22 bases separating them. Here the CDR3 reads CASSLFAPLAGRRSPLHF. In nucleotides, the CDR3 is TGTGCCAGCAGTTTATTCGCCCCCCTGGCGGGGCGACGTTCACCCCTCCACTTT.

The genes are TRBV5-8 and TRBJ2-7, with D possibly being TRBD1 (5 bases). V was trimmed by 0 bases and J by 2 bases, leaving 9 bases between them. The CDR3 spans 14 residues. Per the germline V gene, CDR1 is SGHTS and CDR2 is YDEGEE. Here the CDR3 DNA reads TGTGCCAGCAGCTTGGCCGACAGTCCCTACGAGCAGTACTTC. It is translated as CASSLADSPYEQYF.

The genes are TRBV12-3 or TRBV12-4 and TRBJ2-1; no clear D. Trimming removed 2 bases at V and 2 bases at J, with 4 bases between. The CDR3 length is 13 residues. The CDR3 spells CASSLTAYNEQFF. CDR3 in DNA: TGTGCCAGCAGTTTAACAGCCTACAATGAGCAGTTCTTC.

In its sample, this clone was seen once. This chain joins TRBV7-2 and TRBJ1-5, with D possibly TRBD1 on 6 matching bases. This CDR3 comprises 15 residues. V gave up 0 bases and J gave up 11 bases, with 17 bases separating them. The germline CDR1 and CDR2 sequences are SGHTA and FQGNSA. The DNA for the CDR3 is TGTGCCAGCAGCTTAGCCAGTACCACCGGGACAACCCAGCATTTT. It specifies CASSLASTTGTTQHF.

The chain combines TRBV5-1 with TRBJ2-2, with 9 bases matching TRBD1. V shed 9 bases, J shed 1 base, and the junction held 16 bases outside the gene matches. CDR1 SGHRS and CDR2 YFSETQ come from the germline V gene. This CDR3 has 18 amino acids. The CDR3 region is CATNRGLQGALNTGELFF. The DNA for the CDR3 is TGCGCCACCAACCGGGGACTACAGGGGGCTTTGAACACCGGGGAGCTGTTTTTT. Drawing the rest from reference TRBV5-1 and TRBJ2-2, the complete variable domain is KAGVTQTPRYLIKTRGQQVTLSCSPISGHRSVSWYQQTPGQGLQFLFEYFSETQRNKGNFPGRFSGRQFSNSRSEMNVSTLELGDSALYLCATNRGLQGALNTGELFFGEGSRLTVL.